These 20 T cell receptor beta chains originate from one sample sequenced in a study of neurological immune-mediated disorders. TCRdb ran MiXCR on the 5' RACE reads and lists one entry per CDR3 protein. The sample consists of approximately 31,000 distinct CDR3 sequences, roughly an eighth of them appearing once. Time point here: longitudinal time-point 2. The sequenced material came from PBMCs. These receptors were obtained from a woman in her thirties or forties in good health.

The chain joins TRBV12-3 or TRBV12-4 to TRBJ2-5; TRBD2 matches at 12 bases. The CDR3 runs 17 residues. Unmatched junction bases numbered 8, after V lost 5 bases and J lost 1 base. CDR3 DNA: TGTGCCAGCAGTCTGACTAGCGGGGGCCTCACCCAAGAGACCCAGTACTTC. The encoded protein is CASSLTSGGLTQETQYF.

This clonotype came up many times. An end of the junction does not agree with germline; a read error may underlie this. CDR3 nucleotides: TGTGCCAGCAGCCGCAGGACAGGCGACATCGACTTC. This gives the protein CASSRRTGDIDF. The chain combines TRBV7-2 with TRBJ2-4, with TRBD1 identical over 7 bases. Germline CDR1 SGHTA, CDR2 FQGNSA. The CDR3 is 12 residues long.

This clonotype occurred a few times. A read error may be the cause here, since a much bigger clone is one base away. The genes are TRBV29-1 and TRBJ1-1; a possible D gene is TRBD1 (6 bases). Trimming shortened V by 6 bases and J by 7 bases, and 27 bases separated the two germline ends. Germline CDR1 is SQVTM and CDR2 is ANQGSEA. The CDR3 length is 16 residues. The CDR3 loop is CSVYTRGASSCGEAFF. CDR3 bases: TGCAGCGTGTACACTCGGGGGGCAAGTAGCTGTGGTGAAGCTTTCTTT.

This clonotype was seen repeatedly, ten times or more. The chain uses TRBV2 and TRBJ2-3; TRBD2 matches 8 bases. The V gene end was trimmed by 4 bases and the J gene end by 5 bases; junction bases not matched to a gene: 2. Germline V gives CDR1 SNHLY, CDR2 FYNNEI. There are 13 residues in the CDR3. DNA for the CDR3: TGTGCCAGCAGTGCTAGCGGGCTAGATACGCAGTATTTT. Residues: CASSASGLDTQYF.

This clonotype was seen ten or more times. V and J are TRBV18 and TRBJ2-5, with 12 bases fitting TRBD1. CDR3 length equals 16 residues. The germline V gene encodes CDR1 KGHSH and CDR2 LQKENI. The V gene end was trimmed by 2 bases and the J gene end by 5 bases; junction bases not matched to a gene: 6. CDR3 in DNA: TGTGCCAGCTCACCAACCGGGACAGGGGGCTTGGAGACCCAGTACTTC. Residues: CASSPTGTGGLETQYF.

Within the sample, this clonotype is medium-sized. This rearrangement joins TRBV2 to TRBJ2-7; possibly TRBD1 for D (5 bases). Trimming took off 4 bases at V and 5 bases at J, with 9 bases between the two ends. CDR1 and CDR2 (germline): SNHLY, FYNNEI. The CDR3 is made up of 12 amino acids. CDR3 DNA: TGTGCCAGCAGTGGGCAGGGCCACGAGCAGTACTTC. Translated, it gives CASSGQGHEQYF. Based on the CDR3 plus reference TRBV2 and TRBJ2-7, the full variable domain is EPEVTQTPSHQVTQMGQEVILRCVPISNHLYFYWYRQILGQKVEFLVSFYNNEISEKSEIFDDQFSVERPDGSNFTLKIRSTKLEDSAMYFCASSGQGHEQYFGPGTRLTVT.

This clonotype was observed at least ten times. This chain connects TRBV20-1 to TRBJ2-7; 15 bases map to TRBD2. Losses at the gene ends were 6 bases for V and 4 bases for J; bases not matched to a gene: 13. Germline CDR1 DFQATT, CDR2 SNEGSKA (reference sequence). The CDR3 totals 17 residues. Written as DNA, the CDR3 is TGCAGTGCCCCGGGACTAGCGGGAGGTTATAATATATACGAGCAGTACTTC. Protein product: CSAPGLAGGYNIYEQYF.

At least ten counts were recorded for this clonotype. This chain uses TRBV20-1 with TRBJ1-1; D is possibly TRBD1 (5 bases). CDR3 length equals 13 residues. Trimming took 1 base from V and 8 from J, leaving 14 bases between them. Germline loops: CDR1 DFQATT, CDR2 SNEGSKA (reference sequence). CDR3 nucleotides: TGCAGTGCTAGAGTCGGGGGGAACGAGGAAGCTTTCTTT. It encodes CSARVGGNEEAFF.

This clonotype has ten or more counts. The V call is TRBV20-1, the J call TRBJ2-1, with D possibly being TRBD1 (5 bases). V lost 0 bases, J lost 6 bases, and 12 bases lay in between. Germline V gene sequence: CDR1 DFQATT, CDR2 SNEGSKA (reference sequence). The CDR3 is made up of 14 amino acids. CDR3 protein: CSAREGARSNEQFF. In DNA, the CDR3 is TGCAGTGCTAGAGAAGGGGCCCGGTCCAATGAGCAGTTCTTC.

This clonotype appeared many times. This chain joins TRBV12-3 or TRBV12-4 and TRBJ2-7, with D possibly matching TRBD2 (6 bases). The CDR3 runs 13 residues. V dropped 1 base and J dropped 7 bases, with 11 bases sitting between them. CDR3 amino acids: CASSLVGRGEQYF. DNA of the CDR3: TGTGCCAGCAGTTTAGTTGGACGGGGGGAGCAGTACTTC.

This clonotype appeared many times. This chain joins TRBV5-1 and TRBJ1-5, with TRBD1 matching 10 bases. Germline loops: CDR1 SGHRS, CDR2 YFSETQ. Germline trimming cut 3 bases from V and 3 bases from J; bases unmatched to any gene: 3. CDR3 length: 15 amino acids. DNA of the CDR3: TGCGCCAGCAGCTCAGGGACAGGGGACAATCAGCCCCAGCATTTT. It yields the protein CASSSGTGDNQPQHF.

In its sample, this clonotype ranks as medium-sized. V usage is TRBV5-1 and J usage is TRBJ2-7; TRBD2 is a possible D gene (6 bases). Germline V gene sequence: CDR1 SGHRS, CDR2 YFSETQ. Trimming removed 7 bases from V and 2 bases from J, with 22 bases in between. This CDR3 comprises 16 residues. CDR3 protein: CASGVNEPGLTYEQYF. CDR3 coding DNA: TGCGCCAGCGGGGTAAATGAACCGGGACTCACCTACGAGCAGTACTTC.

This clonotype was detected many times. The chain has TRBV4-3 and TRBJ2-1; 8 positions match TRBD2. The V segment lost 0 bases and the J segment 2 bases; nucleotides outside the gene matches: 9. CDR3 length equals 18 residues. Germline CDR1 reads LGHNA; CDR2 reads YSLEER. Written as DNA, the CDR3 is TGCGCCAGCAGCCAAGAGCCAGCGGGAGTGAGGACCTACAATGAGCAGTTCTTC. The encoded protein is CASSQEPAGVRTYNEQFF.

This clonotype has a count of ten or more. The genes are TRBV11-1 and TRBJ2-1; D call uncertain. Germline V CDR1 and CDR2: SGHAT, FQDESV (reference sequence). Trimming pared 5 bases from V and 9 bases from J, leaving 11 bases between. This CDR3 has 12 residues. This CDR3 is CASSRESTEQFF. The CDR3 DNA follows: TGTGCCAGCAGCCGCGAGAGTACTGAGCAGTTCTTC.

This clonotype occurred many times. The rearrangement uses TRBV5-1 and TRBJ2-1; 8 bases agree with TRBD2. The length of the CDR3 is 14 residues. Germline V gene lookup returns CDR1 SGHRS and CDR2 YFSETQ. V was pared by 2 bases and J by 4 bases, with 2 bases of the junction left unmatched. The CDR3 is CASSLASGYNEQFF. DNA for the CDR3: TGCGCCAGCAGCTTAGCTAGCGGGTACAATGAGCAGTTCTTC.

This clonotype came up many times. This chain uses TRBV29-1 with TRBJ1-3, with no clear D. The CDR3 is 13 residues long. CDR1 is SQVTM, CDR2 ANQGSEA, per germline. Between the trimmed V and J ends, which lost 0 bases and 4 bases, there was a span of 7 bases. CDR3 protein: CSVEDQPGNTIYF. In DNA form, the CDR3 reads TGCAGCGTTGAAGACCAGCCAGGAAACACCATATATTTT.

This clonotype was counted once. The chain combines TRBV5-6 with TRBJ2-7; 10 nucleotides match TRBD1. The V gene end was trimmed by 9 bases and the J gene end by 5 bases; junction bases not matched to a gene: 11. Germline V gives CDR1 SGHDT, CDR2 YYEEEE. The CDR3 extends over 14 amino acids. CDR3 coding DNA: TGTGCCACCCGTCAGACAGGGGGCTTGGACGAGCAGTACTTC. As protein: CATRQTGGLDEQYF.

By share of the sample, this clonotype is medium-sized. J is TRBJ2-5 and V is TRBV20-1; D gene ambiguous. The germline CDR1 and CDR2 sequences are DFQATT and SNEGSKA (reference sequence). This CDR3 comprises 13 residues. The V and J ends lost 6 bases and 3 bases respectively, with 14 bases between them. The CDR3 loop is CSARHTQKETQYF. In DNA form, the CDR3 reads TGCAGTGCGAGGCACACCCAGAAAGAGACCCAGTACTTC.

Ten or more counts support this clonotype. CDR3 residues: CASSLRSGTDYEQYF. Here the CDR3 DNA reads TGCGCCAGCAGCTTGAGGTCGGGGACAGACTACGAGCAGTACTTC. This chain joins TRBV5-1 and TRBJ2-7, with TRBD1 matching 7 bases. V was clipped by 1 base and J by 3 bases; unmatched bases: 7. This CDR3 region has 15 residues. The germline CDR1 and CDR2 sequences are SGHRS and YFSETQ.

This clonotype was seen many times. The genes are TRBV12-3 or TRBV12-4 and TRBJ2-3; D not certain. This CDR3 spans 14 amino acids. V dropped 6 bases and J dropped 0 bases, with 10 bases sitting between them. CDR3 amino acids: CASSLGTSTDTQYF. The CDR3 coding sequence is TGTGCCAGCAGCCTGGGAACTAGCACAGATACGCAGTATTTT.